Following are 18 T cell receptor beta chains from one sample sequenced in a study of control samples from healthy donors and cancer patients. Here immunoSEQ multiplex PCR was the method, and the copy in TCRdb shows in-frame clones only, minus some. The sample carries 50,000 or so clones, 93% recorded once. Input material: PBMCs. The receptors come from a woman aged 45-59 years with head and neck cancer.

About this clone: Just one base apart from a much larger clone, this may be a read error. Other DNA sequences from this sample encode an identical CDR3 as well. The chain recombines TRBV4-1 with TRBJ1-4; 7 bases map to TRBD1. CDR3 size: 16 residues. The germline V gene encodes CDR1 MGHRA and CDR2 YSYEKL. The CDR3 region has the DNA TGTGCCAGCAGCCCGACAGGGCTGGAAACTAATGAAAAACTGTTTTTT. The encoded protein is CASSPTGLETNEKLFF.

This chain uses TRBV27 with TRBJ1-1, with TRBD1 as a possible D gene (5 bases). This CDR3 has 14 amino acids. The germline CDR1 and CDR2 sequences are MNHEY and SMNVEV (reference sequence). Trimming took off 2 bases at V and 4 bases at J, with 11 bases between the two ends. The CDR3 region is CASSLEPQGTEAFF. In DNA, the CDR3 is TGTGCCAGCAGTTTAGAGCCGCAGGGCACTGAAGCTTTCTTT.

This clone showed up just once. This rearrangement joins TRBV6-5 to TRBJ2-1; D gene unclear. There are 14 residues in the CDR3. Germline CDR1 and CDR2: MNHEY and SVGAGI. V lost 0 bases and J 10 bases, leaving 13 bases between the germline ends. CDR3 DNA: TGTGCCAGCAGTTACTCGAGGAACCTCCTGGAGCAGTTCTTC. Translating gives CASSYSRNLLEQFF.

The chain uses TRBV18 and TRBJ1-4; a possible D gene is TRBD1 (5 bases). The germline V gene has CDR1 KGHSH and CDR2 LQKENI. The CDR3 spans 14 residues. Trimming removed 3 bases at V and 4 bases at J, with 9 bases between. The DNA of the CDR3 is TGTGCCAGCTCACCGGATGGGGGTAATGAAAAACTGTTTTTT. This encodes CASSPDGGNEKLFF. The variable domain in full, with the rest retrieved from reference TRBV18 and TRBJ1-4, is NAGVMQNPRHLVRRRGQEARLRCSPMKGHSHVYWYRQLPEEGLKFMVYLQKENIIDESGMPKERFSAEFPKEGPSILRIQQVVRGDSAAYFCASSPDGGNEKLFFGSGTQLSVL.

This clone was counted a few times. The gene calls are TRBV7-3 and TRBJ1-6, with D tentatively TRBD1 (5 bases). The CDR3 has 13 amino acids. V dropped 2 bases and J dropped 8 bases, with 7 bases sitting between them. Germline V gene lookup returns CDR1 SGHTA and CDR2 FQGTGA. The CDR3 loop reads CASSLQGDSPLHF. The CDR3 nucleotides read TGTGCCAGCAGCTTACAGGGAGATTCACCCCTCCACTTT.

This clone was counted a single time. The chain joins TRBV7-9 to TRBJ1-1; D ambiguous. Germline lookup yields CDR1 SEHNR and CDR2 FQNEAQ (reference sequence). CDR3 size: 15 residues. The germline V and J ends were trimmed by 1 base and 0 bases, with 9 bases remaining between them. In nucleotides, the CDR3 is TGTGCCAGCAGCTTAGGGAGGATAATGAACACTGAAGCTTTCTTT. Translation: CASSLGRIMNTEAFF.

J is TRBJ1-2 and V is TRBV2, with D maybe TRBD1 (6 bases). Between the trimmed V and J ends, which lost 5 bases and 8 bases, there was a span of 12 bases. Germline CDR1 SNHLY, CDR2 FYNNEI. The CDR3 loop spans 12 amino acids. CDR3 bases: TGTGCCAGCAGTTACAGGGAGGGCGGCTACACCTTC. Its translation is CASSYREGGYTF.

The J gene is TRBJ2-3, the V gene TRBV12-5; the D gene is possibly TRBD2 (6 bases). Trimming left V 2 bases short and J 0 bases short, with 9 bases between. CDR3 length: 15 amino acids. Per the germline V gene, CDR1 is LGHNT and CDR2 is FRNRAP. The CDR3 region is CASGLSGPSTDTQYF. In nucleotides, the CDR3 is TGTGCTAGTGGTTTGAGCGGGCCTAGCACAGATACGCAGTATTTT.

The rearrangement uses TRBV5-4 and TRBJ1-1, with TRBD1 matching 7 bases. This CDR3 has 13 amino acids. Germline V lookup: CDR1 SGHNT, CDR2 YYREEE (reference sequence). Trimming at V came to 4 bases and at J to 5 bases, leaving 5 bases not matched to a gene. The CDR3 sequence is CASSPQGDTEAFF. In DNA form, the CDR3 reads TGTGCCAGCAGCCCTCAGGGGGATACTGAAGCTTTCTTT.

The rearrangement links TRBV7-3 to TRBJ2-1, with D possibly being TRBD1 or TRBD2 (7 bases each). Germline-derived CDR1 and CDR2 are SGHTA and FQGTGA. CDR3 length: 14 residues. V lost 3 bases and J 8 bases, leaving 14 bases between the germline ends. Written as DNA, the CDR3 is TGTGCCAGCAGCTTGGGGCAGGGGGGGGATGAGCAGTTCTTC. Translating gives CASSLGQGGDEQFF.

The chain links TRBV6-5 to TRBJ1-2; maybe TRBD1 (5 bases). V gave up 5 bases and J gave up 3 bases, with 13 bases separating them. The CDR3 is 14 amino acids. Germline V gives CDR1 MNHEY, CDR2 SVGAGI. Written as DNA, the CDR3 is TGTGCCAGCAGTCTGACAGTGGGCCACTATGGCTACACCTTC. Amino acids: CASSLTVGHYGYTF.

Only one count was recorded for this clone. The chain couples TRBV19 to TRBJ1-1; a weak D match, TRBD1 (5 bases). This CDR3 spans 13 amino acids. Trimming cost V 6 bases and J 4 bases, with 12 bases left between them. Germline values: CDR1 LNHDA, CDR2 SQIVND (reference sequence). The CDR3 loop reads CASSAGGGTEAFF. As DNA, the CDR3 is TGTGCCAGTAGCGCCGGGGGGGGCACTGAAGCTTTCTTT.

The chain joins TRBV12-3 or TRBV12-4 to TRBJ2-7, with 11 bases identical to TRBD2. CDR3 length equals 13 residues. V was pared by 2 bases and J by 6 bases, with 0 bases of the junction left unmatched. The CDR3 loop reads CASSLLAGGEQYF. The CDR3 DNA follows: TGTGCCAGCAGTTTACTAGCGGGAGGCGAGCAGTACTTC.

The chain is built from TRBV9 and TRBJ1-4, with D possibly TRBD1 on 5 matching bases. Germline CDR1 SGDLS, CDR2 YYNGEE. The CDR3 extends over 18 amino acids. V was pared by 0 bases and J by 7 bases, with 22 bases between. In DNA, the CDR3 is TGTGCCAGCAGCGTAGAGGGAACCGGGACCGGGAGGGCTGAAAAACTGTTTTTT. Translated, it gives CASSVEGTGTGRAEKLFF.

The chain employs TRBV3-1 (or the pseudogene TRBV3-2) and TRBJ2-7; 7 nucleotides line up with TRBD2. CDR1 is LGHDT and CDR2 is YNNKEL in the germline V gene (reference sequence). The CDR3 extends over 15 amino acids. The V segment lost 4 bases and the J segment 3 bases; nucleotides outside the gene matches: 9. CDR3 bases: TGTGCCAGCAGCCCCAGGGAGGGGAAACACTACGAGCAGTACTTC. Protein product: CASSPREGKHYEQYF.

The CDR3 region is CASSLVPETQYF. The CDR3, as DNA: TGTGCCAGCAGTTTGGTTCCGGAGACCCAGTACTTC. The chain has TRBV12-3 or TRBV12-4 and TRBJ2-5; D is uncertain. The germline V and J ends were trimmed by 3 bases and 5 bases, with 7 bases remaining between them. CDR3 length equals 12 residues.

The chain couples TRBV21-1 to TRBJ2-1; TRBD2, the table's D call, lacks a check against the DNA. TRBV21-1 is a known pseudogene. This CDR3 has 19 amino acids. The CDR3 bases are TGTGCCAGCAGCAAAGAGGGGACTAGCGGCCCGAGCTCCTACAATGAGCAGTTCTTC. Its protein is CASSKEGTSGPSSYNEQFF.

The chain links TRBV5-4 to TRBJ1-1; TRBD1 might be the D (5 bases). Germline lookup yields CDR1 SGHNT and CDR2 YYREEE (reference sequence). The V end lost 0 bases, the J end lost 7 bases, and 10 bases lay between the germline ends. This CDR3 spans 13 amino acids. For the CDR3, the DNA is TGTGCCAGCAGCTTGGGGACATCAATTGAAGCTTTCTTT. Translating it yields CASSLGTSIEAFF.